The rows below give T cell receptor beta chains drawn from one sample of a study of blood T cell repertoires in COVID-19. TCRdb keeps only in-frame clones here, not all; method: immunoSEQ multiplex PCR. The data show roughly 380,000 clones, about nine tenths seen once. Source material: peripheral blood. The receptor set was obtained from an older woman with COVID-19, enrolled during active disease. Each CDR3 is given with its conserved first and last residue. D genes are given only for firm matches. Clone size is not always given. Where it is, it says once, few, many or a class for expanded clones.

V	size	J	D	DNA	CDR3
TRBV5-1	once	TRBJ1-2	TRBD1	TGCGCCAGCAGCTTGGCAACAGGGGGGAGTCATGGCTACACCTTC	CASSLATGGSHGYTF
TRBV29-1	.	TRBJ1-1	TRBD1	TGCAGCGGTAGGACAGGTTCCACTGAAGCTTTCTTT	CSGRTGSTEAFF
TRBV7-8	.	TRBJ1-2	.	TGTGCCAGCAGCTTAGAGACAATCGCCAGTGGCTACACCTTC	CASSLETIASGYTF
TRBV15	.	TRBJ1-2	TRBD1	TGTGCCACCAAAGACAGGGACTACTATGGCTACACCTTC	CATKDRDYYGYTF
TRBV5-8	.	TRBJ2-2	TRBD2	TGTGCCAGCAGCTTTGCGGGGGATTCCACCGGGGAGCTGTTTTTT	CASSFAGDSTGELFF
TRBV14	.	TRBJ2-2	TRBD2	TGTGCCAGCAGTGGACAAGCGGGGGCAAACACCGGGGAGCTGTTTTTT	CASSGQAGANTGELFF
TRBV6-5	.	TRBJ1-4	TRBD1	TGTGCCAGCAGTTACGACAGGGGGAGAGAAAAACTGTTTTTT	CASSYDRGREKLFF
TRBV27	.	TRBJ2-1	.	TGTGCCGCTTGGGGGAGGATCGATGAGCAGTTCTTC	CAAWGRIDEQFF
TRBV19	.	TRBJ1-5	.	TGTGCCAGTAGTCAGGCTTTAGGACAGCCCCAGCATTTT	CASSQALGQPQHF
TRBV7-2	.	TRBJ2-3	.	TGTGCCAGCAGCTTGAGGGGGGGGCGCACAGATACGCAGTATTTT	CASSLRGGRTDTQYF
TRBV5-4	.	TRBJ2-1	.	TGTGCCAGCAGCTTGGCCGTCGCAGGGCTAAACAATGAGCAGTTCTTC	CASSLAVAGLNNEQFF
TRBV11-3	.	TRBJ1-1	.	TGTGCCAGCAGTCAAGACAGCCTGGAAGCTTTCTTT	CASSQDSLEAFF
TRBV21-1	.	TRBJ2-3	.	TGTGCCAGCAGCAAAGGGACAGGGGAGCCCTTCATGGATACGCAGTATTTT	CASSKGTGEPFMDTQYF
TRBV18	.	TRBJ1-5	.	TGTGCCAGCTCAAAAAACGGGCAGGGGAGCAATCAGCCCCAGCATTTT	CASSKNGQGSNQPQHF
TRBV6-5	few	TRBJ1-1	.	TGTGCCAGCAGTTACTCCGACGGGGGTGAAACTGAAGCTTTCTTT	CASSYSDGGETEAFF
TRBV27	.	TRBJ1-2	TRBD1	TGTGCCAGCAGAAGGACAGGGATAGTTAGCTACACCTTC	CASRRTGIVSYTF
TRBV5-1	.	TRBJ1-1	TRBD1	TGCGCCAGCAGCGCGCCGGGACAGGACACGCCGAACACTGAAGCTTTCTTT	CASSAPGQDTPNTEAFF
TRBV2	.	TRBJ2-1	.	TGTGCCAGCAGCCTGCTAGCTTACAATGAGCAGTTCTTC	CASSLLAYNEQFF
TRBV5-1	.	TRBJ1-6	.	TGCGCCAGCAGCTTGGGGGCAGGCCTCAATTCACCCCTCCACTTT	CASSLGAGLNSPLHF
TRBV3-1/TRBV3-2	.	TRBJ2-2	TRBD2	TGTGCCAGCAGCCACTCTTTACGGACTAGCGGGGGGGCTGCGGCCGGGGAGCTGTTTTTT	CASSHSLRTSGGAAAGELFF